This TCR beta chain was documented in a study of blood T cell repertoires in COVID-19. The CDR3 totals 15 residues. Germline V gives CDR1 MNHEY, CDR2 SVGAGI. V lost 3 bases, J lost 6 bases, and 8 bases stayed unmatched. This clone has more than one count but fewer than ten. TCRdb's table, derived via immunoSEQ multiplex PCR, lists solely in-frame clones and lacks some. Of about 210,000 clones listed, roughly 87% were seen once; the top ten hold 7.2%. The V gene is TRBV6-5, the J gene TRBJ2-1; 7 bases are a match to TRBD1. The sequence was collected from a man aged 25-40 years in a cohort exposed to, infected with or recovered from COVID-19 (not recorded which). The specimen was PBMCs or T cells enriched from blood (not recorded which). CDR3: CASSYWTGGGNEQFF. CDR3 sequence (DNA): TGTGCCAGCAGTTATTGGACAGGTGGGGGCAATGAGCAGTTCTTC.